These 10 T cell receptor beta chains came from one sample sequenced in a study of beta chain features in type 1 diabetes (dated by TCRdb to 2017 to 2018). No antigens are known for them. Library construction relied on the immunoSEQ multiplex PCR assay. The entire amount of isolated RNA was reverse transcribed using the High Capacity cDNA Reverse Transcription Kit, so the sequenced TCRB transcripts were expressed ones. As stored in TCRdb, this immuneACCESS dataset retains in-frame rearrangements with V and J assigned. A fraction of the clones does not appear; measured against another copy, unresolved V genes explain less than half of the discrepancy, and the remainder lacks a known reason. This sample holds a few hundred thousand clones; over 8.5% were observed only once. The leading ten clones occupy about 0.6% of the sample. General study outcomes and caveats: A moderate but significant shortening of TCRB CDR3 length was observed in type 1 diabetes patients in all four CD4+ subsets.

The sequencing sample was made of central memory CD4+ T cells from blood. These receptors were taken from a man aged 25-45 years with type 1 diabetes.

The genes are TRBV27 and TRBJ2-7, with 7 bases identical to TRBD1. The CDR3 has 14 amino acids. Germline-derived CDR1 and CDR2 are MNHEY and SMNVEV (reference sequence). V lost 5 bases to trimming and J lost 5 bases; unmatched junction nucleotides: 9. The CDR3 DNA reads TGTGCCAGCAGTACACCGACAGGGAGTAACGAGCAGTACTTC. The encoded protein is CASSTPTGSNEQYF.

This sequence joins TRBV6-5 and TRBJ2-4; 9 bases line up with TRBD1. CDR3 length: 14 amino acids. Germline lookup yields CDR1 MNHEY and CDR2 SVGAGI. With 6 bases clipped from V and 7 bases from J, the junction kept 7 bases outside the gene matches. The CDR3 loop is CASSIGGQGNIQYF. The CDR3 region has the DNA TGTGCCAGCAGCATCGGGGGACAGGGTAACATTCAGTACTTC.

Written as DNA, the CDR3 is TGCGCCAGCAGCCAAGATCCAGGGAGGAGCGGGAGTGGAGAGCAGTTCTTC. Protein sequence: CASSQDPGRSGSGEQFF. This chain links TRBV4-3 with TRBJ2-1; 8 bases match TRBD2. V lost 0 bases, J lost 10 bases, and 14 bases stayed unmatched. CDR1 LGHNA and CDR2 YSLEER come from the germline V gene. This CDR3 is built from 17 residues.

This clone came up a few times. The rearrangement links TRBV7-3 to TRBJ2-4; perhaps TRBD1 as D (6 bases). This CDR3 contains 13 residues. The V end was cut by 6 bases, the J end by 2 bases, with 8 bases between. From germline, CDR1 is SGHTA and CDR2 FQGTGA. As DNA, the CDR3 is TGTGCCAGCAGTACAGGGCCCAAAAACATTCAGTACTTC. Residues: CASSTGPKNIQYF.

This clone was seen a handful of times. The chain recombines TRBV6-5 with TRBJ1-2; tentative D call: TRBD1 (5 bases). This CDR3 spans 13 amino acids. Germline CDR1 and CDR2: MNHEY and SVGAGI. The ends were cut back, 0 bases at V and 8 bases at J, with 10 bases in the middle. CDR3 in DNA: TGTGCCAGCAGTTACTCGCAGGGTGGAGGCTACACCTTC. It encodes CASSYSQGGGYTF.

This clone was found a few times. Other DNA variants within this sample encode the same CDR3. The CDR3 sequence is CASSQGADYGYTF. The CDR3 nucleotides read TGTGCCAGTTCACAGGGGGCAGACTATGGCTACACCTTC. J is TRBJ1-2 and V is TRBV6-6; the match to TRBD1 covers 9 bases. Germline lookup yields CDR1 MNHNY and CDR2 SVGAGI (reference sequence). The CDR3 loop spans 13 amino acids. Trimming at V came to 9 bases and at J to 3 bases, leaving 5 bases not matched to a gene.

In its sample, this clone was seen many times. This chain uses TRBV28 with TRBJ1-1; D unclear. V dropped 0 bases and J dropped 1 base, with 9 bases sitting between them. The CDR3 totals 15 residues. CDR1 MDHEN and CDR2 SYDVKM come from the germline V gene. The CDR3 protein is CASSLWGRPNTEAFF. The CDR3, as DNA: TGTGCCAGCAGTTTATGGGGAAGGCCGAACACTGAAGCTTTCTTT.

This clone was observed a handful of times. The gene calls are TRBV6-1 and TRBJ2-3, with 7 bases matching TRBD1. Losses at the gene ends were 8 bases for V and 1 base for J; bases not matched to a gene: 6. This CDR3 is 14 amino acids long. The germline gives CDR1 MNHNS, CDR2 SASEGT. The CDR3 is CASASGQRTDTQYF. In DNA, the CDR3 is TGTGCCAGCGCCTCGGGACAGCGCACAGATACGCAGTATTTT.

A few counts support this clone. The CDR3 DNA follows: TGTGCCAGCAGCCGGGACAGGGGGCGCGAAAAACTGTTTTTT. Its translation: CASSRDRGREKLFF. The chain has TRBV7-2 and TRBJ1-4; 12 bases are a match to TRBD1. J was trimmed by 8 bases and V by 5 bases; bases with no gene match: 3. Germline lookup yields CDR1 SGHTA and CDR2 FQGNSA. The CDR3 covers 14 residues.

This clone was detected a few times. V gene TRBV28 combines with J gene TRBJ1-3; 8 bases are a match to TRBD1. Per germline, CDR1 MDHEN and CDR2 SYDVKM. After removal of 7 bases from V and 4 bases from J, the junction contained 12 bases not matched to a gene. This CDR3 spans 16 amino acids. The CDR3 here is CASIESNRGYGNTIYF. In nucleotides, the CDR3 is TGTGCCAGCATTGAATCCAACAGGGGGTACGGAAACACCATATATTTT.